This paragraph covers one TCR beta chain sequence. Its specificity is unknown. Profiled with immunoSEQ multiplex PCR; TCRdb holds only in-frame clones, not every one. The table shows roughly 2.2 million clones, with about 90% occurring only once. This entry comes from a study of shared clonotypes between healthy human individuals. Findings and limits, study-wide: Compared with memory subsets, naive subsets generally had larger estimated richness.

V was shortened by 0 bases and J by 0 bases, with 14 bases between the two germline ends. The CDR3 contains 17 residues. Germline CDR1 KGHSH, CDR2 LQKENI. The sequenced sample was naive CD4+ T cells from PBMCs. The subset: CD45RA+ positively selected. This sequence was found in a young man in good health. Some clones in this sample may be carry-over from other donors' samples. V and J are TRBV18 and TRBJ1-1; D is perhaps TRBD1 (6 bases). The CDR3 DNA follows: TGTGCCAGCTCACCACCGCTCGGGGCAGGGGTGAACACTGAAGCTTTCTTT. This gives the protein CASSPPLGAGVNTEAFF.